Shown below are 18 T cell receptor beta chains from a single sample sequenced in a study of CD4 T cells in relation to SARS-CoV-2 and coronaviruses. Generated by immunoSEQ multiplex PCR, the TCRdb table keeps only in-frame clones and is missing some. The data show around 23,000 clones, around 67% seen once. Unexposed donor CD4+ T cells date from about 2011-2018, before the COVID-19 pandemic. CD4+ T cells were isolated from the cells after more than 8 days of culture. Their antigens are not known. Sequences were obtained from CD4+ T cells from PBMCs, cultured in vitro. All receptors derive from a human donor in good health.

The rearrangement uses TRBV14 and TRBJ2-7; perhaps TRBD1 as D (5 bases). There are 15 residues in the CDR3. V shed 6 bases and J shed 2 bases, with 17 bases lying between them. CDR1 SGHDN and CDR2 FVKESK come from the germline V gene. CDR3 amino acids: CASSFMAGWAYEQYF. CDR3 DNA: TGTGCCAGCAGTTTCATGGCAGGGTGGGCCTACGAGCAGTACTTC.

This sequence joins TRBV11-2 and TRBJ2-7; 7 bases are shared with TRBD1. Germline V gives CDR1 SGHAT, CDR2 FQNNGV. The junction had 9 bases not matched to a gene; V was cut back by 4 bases and J by 0 bases. The CDR3 consists of 16 residues. CDR3 protein: CASSSRPGQSSYEQYF. CDR3 DNA: TGTGCCAGCAGCTCGAGACCGGGACAGAGCTCCTACGAGCAGTACTTC.

This clone was counted only a few times. The chain recombines TRBV20-1 with TRBJ2-4; D unresolved. CDR1 and CDR2 (germline): DFQATT, SNEGSKA (reference sequence). The CDR3 contains 11 residues. V was trimmed by 5 bases and J by 5 bases, leaving 7 bases between them. The CDR3 loop reads CSAPRENIQYF. Here the CDR3 DNA reads TGCAGTGCTCCGAGAGAAAACATTCAGTACTTC.

The chain has TRBV4-2 and TRBJ2-1; D may be TRBD2 (6 bases). The CDR3 length is 15 residues. Trimming took off 0 bases at V and 5 bases at J, with 11 bases between the two ends. Germline assignment: CDR1 LGHNA and CDR2 YNFKEQ. CDR3 DNA: TGTGCCAGCAGCCAAGAAGGGACTGAAGACAATGAGCAGTTCTTC. Protein: CASSQEGTEDNEQFF.

Comment on this clone: An end of the junction does not agree with germline; a read error may underlie this. This chain's CDR3 is CASKDGESLPPPNGYTF. The CDR3 DNA reads TGCGCGAGCAAAGACGGGGAGTCGTTGCCTCCCCCCAATGGCTACACCTTC. This chain links TRBV5-1 with TRBJ1-2; no firm D call. Looked up from germline, CDR1 is SGHRS and CDR2 is YFSETQ. This CDR3 is 17 amino acids long.

The chain couples TRBV7-3 to TRBJ1-5; D remains unclear. The V and J ends lost 5 bases and 8 bases respectively, with 13 bases between them. From germline, CDR1 is SGHTA and CDR2 FQGTGA. This CDR3 has 13 amino acids. The CDR3 protein is CASSQDEFEPQHF. The CDR3 region has the DNA TGTGCCAGCAGCCAGGACGAATTCGAGCCCCAGCATTTT.

The gene calls are TRBV2 and TRBJ1-1, with D unresolved. V dropped 7 bases and J dropped 1 base, with 10 bases sitting between them. CDR1 is SNHLY, CDR2 FYNNEI, per germline. CDR3 length equals 13 residues. As DNA, the CDR3 is TGTGCCAGCATCGCTTTAAAGAACACTGAAGCTTTCTTT. It encodes CASIALKNTEAFF.

The CDR3 bases are TGTGCCAGCAGCCTCGGAACTCAAGAGACCCAGTACTTC. Its protein is CASSLGTQETQYF. This chain connects TRBV7-2 to TRBJ2-5; D gene unclear. Trimming took off 5 bases at V and 2 bases at J, with 9 bases between the two ends. Per germline, CDR1 SGHTA and CDR2 FQGNSA. There are 13 residues in the CDR3.

The chain carries TRBV12-5 and TRBJ2-5; D perhaps matches TRBD1 (5 bases). The CDR3 covers 13 residues. Trimming removed 5 bases at V and 2 bases at J, with 9 bases between. CDR1 is LGHNT, CDR2 FRNRAP, per germline. The CDR3 nucleotides are TGTGCTAGTGGTCCAGGGTTACAAGAGACCCAGTACTTC. Amino acid sequence: CASGPGLQETQYF.

This clone appeared once. This chain links TRBV7-3 with TRBJ1-6; 8 bases map to TRBD1. Losses at the gene ends were 5 bases for V and 8 bases for J; bases not matched to a gene: 2. CDR3 length: 13 amino acids. CDR1 and CDR2 from the germline V gene are SGHTA and FQGTGA. For the CDR3, the DNA is TGTGCCAGCAGCCAGGACAGGGATTCACCCCTCCACTTT. Translating gives CASSQDRDSPLHF. Full variable domain (outside the CDR3, taken from reference TRBV7-3 and TRBJ1-6): GAGVSQTPSNKVTEKGKYVELRCDPISGHTALYWYRQSLGQGPEFLIYFQGTGAADDSGLPNDRFFAVRPEGSVSTLKIQRTERGDSAVYLCASSQDRDSPLHFGNGTRLTVT.

The rearrangement links TRBV5-1 to TRBJ2-4, with a tentative D call TRBD2 (5 bases). CDR1 is SGHRS and CDR2 is YFSETQ in the germline V gene. Trimming cost V 0 bases and J 10 bases, with 17 bases left between them. The CDR3 has 15 residues. The CDR3 DNA sequence: TGCGCCAGCAGCTTGGGCCTAGCAGGAGTCGAGATTCAGTACTTC. Amino acid sequence: CASSLGLAGVEIQYF.

The J gene is TRBJ2-7, the V gene TRBV19; 10 bases map to TRBD2. V gave up 6 bases and J gave up 2 bases; unmatched junction bases: 4. CDR1 and CDR2 (germline): LNHDA, SQIVND (reference sequence). This CDR3 is built from 14 residues. CDR3 residues: CASSPGLATYEQYF. CDR3 DNA sequence: TGTGCCAGTAGCCCGGGACTAGCGACCTACGAGCAGTACTTC.

The chain is built from TRBV25-1 and TRBJ2-5; the match to TRBD2 covers 7 bases. The CDR3 has 13 amino acids. Looked up from germline, CDR1 is MGHDK and CDR2 is SYGVNS. Germline trimming cut 4 bases from V and 5 bases from J; bases unmatched to any gene: 4. Written as DNA, the CDR3 is TGTGCCAGCAGTGCTTGGGGAGGGGAGACCCAGTACTTC. Amino acids: CASSAWGGETQYF.

CDR3 amino acids: CASSPSDTRGAFF. CDR3 bases: TGTGCCAGCTCACCATCAGACACCCGCGGAGCTTTCTTT. This chain joins TRBV18 and TRBJ1-1, with D hard to call. Looked up from germline, CDR1 is KGHSH and CDR2 is LQKENI. CDR3 length: 13 amino acids. V was shortened by 2 bases and J by 10 bases, with 14 bases between the two germline ends.

This clone is labeled as medium-sized. The CDR3 DNA reads as TGTGCCAGCAGTTCCGGACAACCTACTCCATTGTTCTTC. This encodes CASSSGQPTPLFF. V is TRBV27 and J is TRBJ2-1; D possibly corresponds to TRBD1 (5 bases). The CDR3 loop spans 13 amino acids. Germline CDR1 is MNHEY and CDR2 is SMNVEV (reference sequence). The ends were cut back, 4 bases at V and 15 bases at J, with 19 bases in the middle.

V and J are TRBV5-1 and TRBJ2-2, with 9 bases that match TRBD1. Looked up from germline, CDR1 is SGHRS and CDR2 is YFSETQ. This CDR3 region has 14 residues. The trim removed 5 bases at V and 7 bases at J, leaving 6 bases unmatched. The CDR3 DNA reads TGCGCCAGCAGAGCAGGGACAGGGATCGGGGAGCTGTTTTTT. Its translation is CASRAGTGIGELFF.

This clone was counted only a few times. J is TRBJ1-3 and V is TRBV19; D gene uncertain. The CDR3 contains 14 residues. The germline V gene encodes CDR1 LNHDA and CDR2 SQIVND (reference sequence). V lost 4 bases and J 0 bases, leaving 7 bases between the germline ends. The chain's CDR3 is CASSNRSSGNTIYF. The CDR3 DNA sequence: TGTGCCAGTAGTAATCGGAGCTCTGGAAACACCATATATTTT. The variable domain in full, completed from reference TRBV19 and TRBJ1-3, reads DGGITQSPKYLFRKEGQNVTLSCEQNLNHDAMYWYRQDPGQGLRLIYYSQIVNDFQKGDIAEGYSVSREKKESFPLTVTSAQKNPTAFYLCASSNRSSGNTIYFGEGSWLTVV.

The table lists this clone with a few counts. CDR3 residues: CASSLLGDPNQPQHF. In DNA form, the CDR3 reads TGCGCCAGCAGCCTCCTAGGGGACCCCAATCAGCCCCAGCATTTT. V usage is TRBV5-1 and J usage is TRBJ1-5, with D tentatively TRBD1 (5 bases). Trimming shortened V by 4 bases and J by 3 bases, and 14 bases separated the two germline ends. Per the germline V gene, CDR1 is SGHRS and CDR2 is YFSETQ. CDR3 length: 15 amino acids. The full variable domain, with the rest looked up from reference TRBV5-1 and TRBJ1-5, is KAGVTQTPRYLIKTRGQQVTLSCSPISGHRSVSWYQQTPGQGLQFLFEYFSETQRNKGNFPGRFSGRQFSNSRSEMNVSTLELGDSALYLCASSLLGDPNQPQHFGDGTRLSIL.